This paragraph covers one T cell receptor (beta chain) sequence. Its target is unknown. These data come from a study of T cell responses to AZD1222 COVID-19 vaccine. Study findings and constraints: Researchers took repertoire samples only after the peak T cell response had come. It should be noted that donors were predominantly white British and more often female, and clonal diversity was possibly underestimated.

The CDR3 sequence is 12 residues long. The trim removed 4 bases at V and 8 bases at J, leaving 2 bases unmatched. Looked up from germline, CDR1 is MGHDK and CDR2 is SYGVNS. Measured with immunoSEQ multiplex PCR; TCRdb has only the in-frame clones, and not every one. The repertoire holds 200,000 or so clones, with more than 75% as singletons. The sample consisted of peripheral blood, taken on day 0 of MenACWY control vaccination. The chain is built from TRBV25-1 and TRBJ1-2; 9 nucleotides align to TRBD1. The TCR was taken from an adult in good health. CDR3 loop: CASSGDRVGYTF. Here the CDR3 DNA reads TGTGCCAGCAGTGGGGACAGGGTCGGCTACACCTTC.